Following are 7 T cell receptor beta chains from one sample sequenced in a study of vaccination effects on CD4 cells after COVID-19. These receptors lack a known antigen. Libraries were prepared by immunoSEQ multiplex PCR; TCRdb keeps only in-frame clonotypes and omits some of them. The sample carries roughly 60,000 clones, roughly 70% recorded once. Sequencing in the ViraFEST assay came after antigen-specific CD4+ T cells had been expanded with viral peptide pools, which were used to stimulate PBMC. Cultured cells yielded isolated CD4+ T cells after roughly 11 days. Negative nucleocapsid antibody tests before and after vaccination confirmed no previous SARS-CoV-2 infection. Sequencing was performed on CD4+ T cells from PBMCs cultured with SARS-CoV-2 spike peptides, taken before COVID-19 vaccination. These receptors were taken from a human donor who received a COVID-19 vaccine.

The rearrangement links TRBV24-1 to TRBJ2-3, with 7 bases matching TRBD2. J was trimmed by 10 bases and V by 4 bases; bases with no gene match: 7. In germline, CDR1 is KGHDR, CDR2 SFDVKD. The CDR3 contains 13 residues. CDR3 in DNA: TGTGCCACCAGTGACACCCGGACTAGAGCGCAGTATTTT. This sequence encodes CATSDTRTRAQYF.

The gene calls are TRBV3-1 (or the pseudogene TRBV3-2) and TRBJ2-1; no clear D. CDR1 LGHDT and CDR2 YNNKEL come from the germline V gene (reference sequence). This CDR3 spans 17 amino acids. The germline V and J ends were trimmed by 3 bases and 9 bases, with 24 bases remaining between them. The CDR3 loop reads CASSHQPLAAGVGEQFF. The CDR3 DNA reads as TGTGCCAGCAGCCATCAACCCTTAGCCGCCGGCGTTGGTGAGCAGTTCTTC.

V gene TRBV7-3 combines with J gene TRBJ1-2; 8 nucleotides match TRBD1. Trimming cost V 5 bases and J 4 bases; bases outside gene matches: 9. The germline V gene encodes CDR1 SGHTA and CDR2 FQGTGA. This CDR3 has 15 residues. The chain's CDR3 is CASSPAQDRVYGYTF. DNA of the CDR3: TGTGCCAGCAGCCCTGCTCAGGACAGGGTCTATGGCTACACCTTC.

The rearrangement uses TRBV28 and TRBJ1-2; D gene uncertain. The germline gives CDR1 MDHEN, CDR2 SYDVKM. The V end was cut by 8 bases, the J end by 2 bases, with 12 bases between. The CDR3 extends over 13 amino acids. CDR3 sequence (DNA): TGTGCCAGCGCCCTCCCGGGCAACTATGGCTACACCTTC. It translates to CASALPGNYGYTF.

In DNA form, the CDR3 reads TGTGCCAGCAGCGTAGGGGCAGCCTATGGCTACACCTTC. Translated, it gives CASSVGAAYGYTF. The chain joins TRBV9 to TRBJ1-2; D not resolved. This CDR3 region has 13 residues. V gave up 0 bases and J gave up 4 bases, with 7 bases separating them. Germline V lookup: CDR1 SGDLS, CDR2 YYNGEE.

The V gene is TRBV10-3, the J gene TRBJ1-2; D is ambiguous. CDR1 and CDR2 (germline): ENHRY, SYGVKD. This CDR3 is 15 amino acids long. The V end was cut by 0 bases, the J end by 0 bases, with 8 bases between. The CDR3 loop reads CAISESVLANYGYTF. The CDR3 DNA follows: TGTGCCATCAGTGAGTCGGTGTTAGCTAACTATGGCTACACCTTC.

The chain recombines TRBV27 with TRBJ1-6; no reliable D call. Between the trimmed V and J ends, which lost 5 bases and 5 bases, there was a span of 13 bases. The CDR3 is 15 residues long. Looked up from germline, CDR1 is MNHEY and CDR2 is SMNVEV (reference sequence). The CDR3 protein is CASSAGHPNNSPLHF. Written as DNA, the CDR3 is TGTGCCAGCAGTGCCGGGCACCCCAATAATTCACCCCTCCACTTT.